A selection of T cell receptor beta chains follows, all from one sample in a study of molecular identifiers for immune sequencing clone quantification. TCRdb processed the PCR reads anew with MiXCR; each CDR3 protein has one entry. The sample holds 100,000 or so distinct CDR3 sequences; 36% are singletons and the top ten take under 5.5%. Source material: naive CD8+ T cells from blood, with Jurkat cell RNA spiked in. The origin of the receptors is a human donor in good health. Some libraries in this study had Jurkat cell RNA spiked in. Both conserved end residues are part of each CDR3. The D gene is left open where the match is weak. Clone size, where shown, is once, few, many, or a class for clones that have expanded.

TGTGCCAGCAGTTACGCCTTCAGGGGAGGCACCGGGGAGCTGTTTTTT	CASSYAFRGGTGELFF	-	TRBV6-6	TRBJ2-2	few
TGTGCCAGTAGTTTGGGGACAGGGTCCTACGGGCAGTACTTC	CASSLGTGSYGQYF	TRBD1	TRBV19	TRBJ2-7	-
TGTGCCAGCGGATCTGGAGTCGACGGGGAGCTGTTTTTT	CASGSGVDGELFF	-	TRBV6-5	TRBJ2-2	-
TGTGCCAGCAGTTTAAACAGCGCGGGAAACACTGAAGCTTTCTTT	CASSLNSAGNTEAFF	-	TRBV28	TRBJ1-1	few
TGTGCCAGCAGCAGCCTGGACTTCGCCGCCACAGATACGCAGTATTTT	CASSSLDFAATDTQYF	-	TRBV13	TRBJ2-3	few
TGTGCCAGCAGCTTAGTGTCCCCAGGGAGCACAGATACGCAGTATTTT	CASSLVSPGSTDTQYF	-	TRBV11-2	TRBJ2-3	many
TGCGCCAGCCGCCAAAGCCAAGGGAGTCAGCCCCAGCATTTT	CASRQSQGSQPQHF	-	TRBV4-3	TRBJ1-5	-
TGTGCCAGCCATCGTCAGGGTCAGGGGGAAGTCTACGAGCAGTACTTC	CASHRQGQGEVYEQYF	TRBD1	TRBV27	TRBJ2-7	-
TGTGCCACCAGCGGGGACACGGGTGAGCAGATCTTC	CATSGDTGEQIF	-	TRBV15	TRBJ2-1	-
TGTGCCAGCAGCCAAGACTCTGTTCGGGTGGCTAATCAGCCCCAGCATTTT	CASSQDSVRVANQPQHF	-	TRBV4-2	TRBJ1-5	few
TGTGCCAGCTCACCAACAGGGGGCCCGGATATCAATCAGCCCCAGCATTTT	CASSPTGGPDINQPQHF	TRBD1	TRBV18	TRBJ1-5	few
TGTGCCAGCAGCGTCCCCTTAGCGGGAGGGCCTGTTGAGCAGTACTTC	CASSVPLAGGPVEQYF	TRBD2	TRBV9	TRBJ2-7	-
TGTGCCAGCAGCATAGCGAGTATGGGGGCTTTCTTT	CASSIASMGAFF	-	TRBV7-2	TRBJ1-1	-